A single TCR beta chain is shown here with its context. This sample stems from a study of blood T cell repertoires in COVID-19. The CDR3 runs to 15 residues. V was shortened by 0 bases and J by 1 base, with 7 bases between the two germline ends. CDR1 SGHRS and CDR2 YFSETQ come from the germline V gene. Clinical histories supplied by participants themselves formed the basis of cohort assignment. Symptom resolution, clearance, or two negative PCRs marked the recovered donors of Cohort 3. Here immunoSEQ multiplex PCR was the method, and the copy in TCRdb shows in-frame clones only, minus some. The sample includes about 180,000 clones, approximately 85% seen only once; the top ten take more than 7.5%.

This receptor was taken from a woman between 25 and 40 years old who had recovered from COVID-19. The sequenced material came from PBMCs or T cells enriched from blood (not recorded which). The rearrangement joins TRBV5-1 to TRBJ2-2; D is undetermined. The CDR3 loop reads CASSLDRQNTGELFF. The CDR3 nucleotides read TGCGCCAGCAGCTTGGACCGACAGAACACCGGGGAGCTGTTTTTT.